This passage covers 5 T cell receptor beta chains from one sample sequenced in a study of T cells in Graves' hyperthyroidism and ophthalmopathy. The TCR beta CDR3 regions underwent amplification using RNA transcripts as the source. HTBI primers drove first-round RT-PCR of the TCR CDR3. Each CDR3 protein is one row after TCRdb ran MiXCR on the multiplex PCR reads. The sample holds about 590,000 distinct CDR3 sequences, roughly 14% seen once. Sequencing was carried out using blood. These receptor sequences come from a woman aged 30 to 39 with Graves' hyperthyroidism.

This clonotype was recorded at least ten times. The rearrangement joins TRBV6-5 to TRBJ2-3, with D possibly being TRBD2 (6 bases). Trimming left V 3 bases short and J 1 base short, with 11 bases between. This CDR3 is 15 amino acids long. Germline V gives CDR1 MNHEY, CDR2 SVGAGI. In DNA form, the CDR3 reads TGTGCCAGCAGTTATCTCCAGCGGGGCACAGATACGCAGTATTTT. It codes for CASSYLQRGTDTQYF.

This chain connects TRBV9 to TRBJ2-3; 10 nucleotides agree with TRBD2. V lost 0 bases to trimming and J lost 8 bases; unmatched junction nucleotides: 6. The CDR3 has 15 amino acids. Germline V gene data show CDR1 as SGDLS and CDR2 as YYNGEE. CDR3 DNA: TGTGCCAGCAGCGTAGCATTAGCGGGAGGAGGTACGCAGTATTTT. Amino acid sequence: CASSVALAGGGTQYF. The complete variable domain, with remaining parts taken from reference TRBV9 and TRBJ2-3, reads DSGVTQTPKHLITATGQRVTLRCSPRSGDLSVYWYQQSLDQGLQFLIQYYNGEERAKGNILERFSAQQFPDLHSELNLSSLELGDSALYFCASSVALAGGGTQYFGPGTRLTVL.

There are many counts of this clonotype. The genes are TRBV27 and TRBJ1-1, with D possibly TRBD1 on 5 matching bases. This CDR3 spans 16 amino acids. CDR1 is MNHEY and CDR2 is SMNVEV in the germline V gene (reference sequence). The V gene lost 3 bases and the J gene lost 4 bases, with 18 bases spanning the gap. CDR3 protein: CASSFSGAGLATEAFF. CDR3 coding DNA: TGTGCCAGCAGTTTCAGTGGGGCAGGGTTGGCCACTGAAGCTTTCTTT.

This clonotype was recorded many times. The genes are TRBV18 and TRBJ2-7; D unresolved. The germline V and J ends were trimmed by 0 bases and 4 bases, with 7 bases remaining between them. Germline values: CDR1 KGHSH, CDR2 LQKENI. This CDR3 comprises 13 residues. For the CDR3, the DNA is TGTGCCAGCTCACCACCATCAGCTTACGAGCAGTACTTC. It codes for CASSPPSAYEQYF.

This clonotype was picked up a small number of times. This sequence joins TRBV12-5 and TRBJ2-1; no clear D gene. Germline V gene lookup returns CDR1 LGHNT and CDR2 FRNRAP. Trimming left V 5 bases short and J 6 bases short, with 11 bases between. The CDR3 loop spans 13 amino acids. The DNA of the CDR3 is TGTGCTAGTGGTCCCGAGAGTATCAATGAGCAGTTCTTC. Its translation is CASGPESINEQFF.